The 4 T cell receptor beta chains given below trace back to one sample, sequenced in a study of blood T cell repertoires in COVID-19. Produced via immunoSEQ multiplex PCR; TCRdb's table is partial and in-frame only. The sample records 100,000 to 150,000 clones, 90% to 95% being singletons. The sequenced material came from peripheral blood. The receptor set was obtained from a man aged 50 to 60 with COVID-19, enrolled during active disease.

The CDR3, as DNA: TGTGCCAGCAGCTTAGGGCCGACGAACACCGGGGAGCTGTTTTTT. It yields the protein CASSLGPTNTGELFF. The genes are TRBV11-3 and TRBJ2-2; unclear D gene. Germline CDR1 and CDR2: SGHNT and YENEEA. This CDR3 is built from 15 residues. V was pared by 1 base and J by 0 bases, with 6 bases between.

This chain uses TRBV15 with TRBJ1-4; a weak D match, TRBD1 (5 bases). The CDR3 contains 15 residues. Germline V CDR1 and CDR2: LNHNV, YYDKDF (reference sequence). V was trimmed by 2 bases and J by 4 bases, leaving 11 bases between them. CDR3 region: CATSRKQAINEKLFF. In DNA, the CDR3 is TGTGCCACCAGCAGAAAACAGGCCATTAATGAAAAACTGTTTTTT.

The rearrangement links TRBV6-1 to TRBJ2-7; 7 positions match TRBD2. This CDR3 region has 14 residues. Germline trimming cut 1 base from V and 1 base from J; bases unmatched to any gene: 1. The V gene's germline CDR1 is MNHNS and CDR2 SASEGT. CDR3 sequence: CASSEGGGSYEQYF. In DNA, the CDR3 is TGTGCCAGCAGTGAAGGGGGGGGTTCCTACGAGCAGTACTTC.

The chain recombines TRBV30 with TRBJ2-7; D unclear. CDR1 and CDR2 from the germline V gene are GTSNPN and SVGIG (reference sequence). The CDR3 has 12 residues. Trimming shortened V by 0 bases and J by 3 bases, and 6 bases separated the two germline ends. CDR3 in amino acids: CAWSVQSYEQYF. CDR3 sequence (DNA): TGTGCCTGGAGTGTACAGAGCTACGAGCAGTACTTC.